This T cell receptor (beta chain) was sequenced in a study of T-cell reconstitution after alpha-beta-depleted transplantation in children. General observations from the study: Elevated TCRbeta diversity at day 60 was traced, in some patients, to surviving recipient T cells and thymic progenitors. After transplant, at about two months, alpha-beta T cells were reportedly derived from several hundred expanded graft clones. By one year post-transplant, T-cell counts and diversity largely arose from T cells that were newly produced.

This clonotype is termed medium-sized. Its antigen remains unknown. Germline V gene lookup returns CDR1 SGHVS and CDR2 FQNEAQ. Trimming took 4 bases from V and 1 from J; bases not matched to a gene: 5. The CDR3 has 15 amino acids. Preparation of the TCRbeta library used unique molecular identifiers. Each CDR3 protein is one row after TCRdb ran MiXCR on the PCR reads. The table has thousands of distinct CDR3 sequences, 16% seen once. This rearrangement joins TRBV7-8 to TRBJ2-5; 8 nucleotides align to TRBD1. This specimen was PBMCs, mostly from graft donor cells, taken 60 days after TCRalphabeta/CD19-depleted stem cell transplant. The sequence was obtained from a male patient younger than 18 who had a stem cell transplant for acute myeloid leukemia, so the T cells may come from the graft donor. The CDR3: CASSSPDRVQETQYF. DNA for the CDR3: TGTGCCAGCAGCTCCCCGGACAGGGTCCAAGAGACCCAGTACTTC. Combining the CDR3 with reference TRBV7-8 and TRBJ2-5 gives the whole variable domain GAGVSQSPRYKVAKRGQDVALRCDPISGHVSLFWYQQALGQGPEFLTYFQNEAQLDKSGLPSDRFFAERPEGSVSTLKIQRTQQEDSAVYLCASSSPDRVQETQYFGPGTRLLVL.